These T cell receptor beta chains were read from a single sample in a study of blood T cell repertoires in COVID-19. Measured with immunoSEQ multiplex PCR; TCRdb has only the in-frame clones, and not every one. The top ten clones hold 4% to 5.5% of a sample with around 110,000 clones, more than 70% of them seen once. The sample consisted of peripheral blood. The receptors originated from a man between 65 and 85 years old with acute or convalescent COVID-19. The CDR3 runs from the conserved cysteine through the conserved F or W. A D gene is named only where the DNA matches it firmly. Expanded clones get a size class; other rows say once, few or many, or leave the size out.

j_gene | d_gene | v_gene | abundance | len | CDR3aa | CDR3nt
TRBJ2-1 | NA | TRBV24-1 | NA | 14 | CATSDSPSRGEQFF | TGTGCCACCAGTGATTCCCCCTCCAGGGGTGAGCAGTTCTTC
TRBJ1-3 | NA | TRBV3-1/TRBV3-2 | once | 15 | CASSQGQRGGNTIYF | TGTGCCAGCAGCCAAGGTCAAAGGGGTGGAAACACCATATATTTT
TRBJ2-7 | TRBD2 | TRBV3-1/TRBV3-2 | NA | 15 | CASSHGQSGGAVKYF | TGTGCCAGCAGCCATGGTCAAAGCGGGGGGGCGGTAAAGTACTTC
TRBJ1-2 | NA | TRBV6-5 | NA | 12 | CASRPSGNGYTF | TGTGCCAGCAGACCCTCGGGAAATGGCTACACCTTC
TRBJ1-1 | NA | TRBV5-8 | NA | 12 | CASSLGAVEAFF | TGTGCCAGCAGCTTGGGGGCAGTTGAAGCTTTCTTT
TRBJ2-2 | TRBD1 | TRBV19 | NA | 16 | CASSPSDRGNTGELFF | TGTGCCAGTAGTCCCTCGGACAGGGGGAACACCGGGGAGCTGTTTTTT
TRBJ2-5 | TRBD2 | TRBV11-2 | NA | 16 | CASSLVSGGAVETQYF | TGTGCCAGCAGCTTAGTATCCGGGGGGGCCGTTGAGACCCAGTACTTC
TRBJ2-3 | NA | TRBV14 | NA | 14 | CASSQGTGTDTQYF | TGTGCCAGCAGCCAAGGGACAGGCACAGATACGCAGTATTTT
TRBJ1-1 | NA | TRBV11-2 | NA | 13 | CASSGGERTEAFF | TGTGCCAGCAGCGGGGGGGAGAGGACTGAAGCTTTCTTT
TRBJ1-4 | TRBD1 | TRBV4-1 | NA | 14 | CASSHDREDEKLFF | TGCGCCAGCAGCCATGACAGGGAGGATGAAAAACTGTTTTTT
TRBJ2-6 | NA | TRBV3-1/TRBV3-2 | NA | 14 | CASSEGAGANVLTF | TGTGCCAGCAGCGAGGGGGCTGGGGCCAACGTCCTGACTTTC
TRBJ1-6 | NA | TRBV27 | NA | 12 | CASSFVGGILHF | TGTGCCAGCAGTTTTGTAGGAGGAATCCTCCACTTT
TRBJ2-1 | NA | TRBV5-4 | NA | 15 | CASSGGGLFGNEQFF | TGTGCCAGCAGCGGAGGAGGGTTGTTTGGCAATGAGCAGTTCTTC
TRBJ1-2 | NA | TRBV19 | NA | 12 | CASSTSPYGYTF | TGTGCCAGTAGTACTTCCCCCTATGGCTACACCTTC
TRBJ1-4 | NA | TRBV10-2 | few | 15 | CASSEAGGPNEKLFF | TGCGCCAGCAGTGAAGCTGGGGGCCCGAATGAAAAACTGTTTTTT
TRBJ2-5 | NA | TRBV7-2 | NA | 15 | CASSLVAALLETQYF | TGTGCCAGCAGCTTAGTGGCGGCCCTCCTGGAGACCCAGTACTTC
TRBJ1-6 | NA | TRBV6-6 | NA | 16 | CASRPRQAVYNSPLHF | TGTGCCAGCAGACCTCGACAGGCCGTGTATAATTCACCCCTCCACTTT
TRBJ1-3 | NA | TRBV27 | few | 16 | CASSLSQGLSGNTIYF | TGTGCCAGCAGTTTATCCCAGGGATTATCTGGAAACACCATATATTTT
TRBJ2-1 | TRBD2 | TRBV5-4 | few | 17 | CASAVSGGDLSYNEQFF | TGTGCCAGCGCGGTGAGCGGGGGGGATCTCTCCTACAATGAGCAGTTCTTC
TRBJ2-2 | TRBD2 | TRBV9 | NA | 15 | CASSVGGGNTGELFF | TGTGCCAGCAGCGTAGGCGGGGGGAACACCGGGGAGCTGTTTTTT
TRBJ2-1 | NA | TRBV18 | NA | 15 | CASSPRTAVYNEQFF | TGTGCCAGCTCACCCAGGACTGCCGTCTACAATGAGCAGTTCTTC
TRBJ1-3 | NA | TRBV5-5 | NA | 14 | CASGRGGSGNTIYF | TGTGCCAGCGGCCGCGGGGGCTCTGGAAACACCATATATTTT
TRBJ2-2 | TRBD1 | TRBV4-3 | NA | 16 | CASSQVRGQGTGELFF | TGCGCCAGCAGCCAAGTCAGAGGACAGGGAACCGGGGAGCTGTTTTTT
TRBJ2-7 | NA | TRBV7-8 | NA | 12 | CASSLSGDEQYF | TGTGCCAGCAGCTTATCAGGGGACGAGCAGTACTTC
TRBJ1-6 | TRBD1 | TRBV5-6 | NA | 16 | CASSLGGGGNNSPLHF | TGTGCCAGCAGCTTGGGCGGAGGGGGCAATAATTCACCCCTCCACTTT
TRBJ2-5 | TRBD2 | TRBV3-1/TRBV3-2 | NA | 16 | CASSRTGTSIQETQYF | TGTGCCAGCAGCCGGACTGGGACTAGCATTCAAGAGACCCAGTACTTC
TRBJ2-2 | NA | TRBV2 | NA | 16 | CASSEIGGDNTGELFF | TGTGCCAGCAGTGAAATTGGCGGGGATAACACCGGGGAGCTGTTTTTT
TRBJ2-1 | TRBD2 | TRBV4-3 | NA | 16 | CASSQVPGLALNEQFF | TGCGCCAGCAGCCAAGTACCGGGACTAGCATTGAATGAGCAGTTCTTC
TRBJ2-5 | NA | TRBV7-2 | NA | 13 | CASSQDSMETQYF | TGTGCCAGCAGCCAGGACAGTATGGAGACCCAGTACTTC
TRBJ2-7 | NA | TRBV27 | NA | 18 | CASSFSNPGRLLSYEQYF | TGTGCCAGCAGTTTCTCAAATCCCGGGAGACTCCTCTCCTACGAGCAGTACTTC
TRBJ1-6 | NA | TRBV7-9 | NA | 13 | CASSLPGYSPLHF | TGTGCCAGCAGCTTACCGGGGTATTCACCCCTCCACTTT
TRBJ1-1 | TRBD1 | TRBV12-5 | NA | 14 | CASALGTGALEAFF | TGTGCTAGTGCTTTGGGGACAGGAGCTCTAGAAGCTTTCTTT
TRBJ2-5 | NA | TRBV3-1/TRBV3-2 | NA | 15 | CASSQSPAGRETQYF | TGTGCCAGCAGCCAATCCCCCGCGGGTAGGGAGACCCAGTACTTC
TRBJ2-2 | TRBD1 | TRBV6-2/TRBV6-3 | NA | 15 | CASSPGTANTGELFF | TGTGCCAGCAGCCCCGGGACAGCGAACACCGGGGAGCTGTTTTTT
TRBJ2-5 | NA | TRBV5-1 | NA | 15 | CASSLGWGPQETQYF | TGCGCCAGCAGCTTGGGGTGGGGGCCCCAAGAGACCCAGTACTTC
TRBJ1-3 | NA | TRBV5-6 | NA | 17 | CASSLASGRLPGNTIYF | TGTGCCAGCAGCTTGGCAAGCGGGAGGCTCCCTGGAAACACCATATATTTT
TRBJ2-5 | TRBD1 | TRBV5-1 | NA | 15 | CASSLRTGYQETQYF | TGCGCCAGCAGCTTGCGGACAGGGTACCAAGAGACCCAGTACTTC
TRBJ2-7 | TRBD1 | TRBV19 | NA | 16 | CASSITLTGGLYEQYF | TGTGCCAGTAGTATTACCCTGACAGGGGGTCTCTACGAGCAGTACTTC
TRBJ2-7 | NA | TRBV6-2/TRBV6-3 | NA | 13 | CASSLWASEEGYF | TGTGCCAGCAGCCTCTGGGCTAGCGAGGAGGGGTACTTC
TRBJ1-1 | TRBD1 | TRBV19 | NA | 14 | CASSTQGENTEAFF | TGTGCCAGTAGTACACAGGGGGAGAACACTGAAGCTTTCTTT
TRBJ2-7 | NA | TRBV3-1/TRBV3-2 | NA | 14 | CASSQLSGQGGVWF | TGTGCCAGCAGCCAATTATCAGGACAAGGCGGAGTGTGGTTC
TRBJ2-1 | NA | TRBV19 | NA | 14 | CASSIGIEGNEQFF | TGTGCCAGTAGTATTGGGATCGAGGGCAATGAGCAGTTCTTC
TRBJ2-1 | TRBD2 | TRBV2 | NA | 15 | CASSAFGGGANEQFF | TGTGCCAGCAGTGCTTTCGGCGGGGGGGCCAATGAGCAGTTCTTC
TRBJ1-2 | NA | TRBV6-5 | NA | 13 | CASSYSDWVGYTF | TGTGCCAGCAGTTACTCGGACTGGGTTGGCTACACCTTC
TRBJ1-1 | TRBD1 | TRBV11-2 | NA | 15 | CASSPTGVGNTEAFF | TGTGCCAGCAGCCCAACAGGGGTAGGGAACACTGAAGCTTTCTTT
TRBJ1-2 | TRBD1 | TRBV18 | NA | 15 | CASSPPGQDNYGYTF | TGTGCCAGCTCACCACCGGGACAGGATAACTATGGCTACACCTTC
TRBJ2-1 | TRBD2 | TRBV15 | NA | 17 | CATSRDLMSGGAGEQFF | TGTGCCACCAGCAGAGATCTGATGAGCGGGGGGGCCGGTGAGCAGTTCTTC
TRBJ2-7 | NA | TRBV5-1 | NA | 15 | CASSLPGSAFYEQYF | TGCGCCAGCAGCTTGCCAGGTTCGGCGTTTTACGAGCAGTACTTC
TRBJ1-3 | TRBD1 | TRBV10-2 | NA | 13 | CASRDSSGNTIYF | TGCGCCAGTCGGGACAGTTCTGGAAACACCATATATTTT
TRBJ1-5 | TRBD1 | TRBV7-8 | NA | 13 | CASSSTGGQPQHF | TGTGCCAGCAGTTCCACAGGGGGTCAGCCCCAGCATTTT
TRBJ2-7 | TRBD1 | TRBV5-1 | NA | 13 | CASSAWTGEEQYF | TGCGCCAGCAGCGCCTGGACAGGAGAAGAGCAGTACTTC
TRBJ1-4 | TRBD1 | TRBV11-2 | NA | 15 | CASSSDREGPEKLFF | TGTGCCAGCAGCTCGGACAGGGAAGGTCCTGAAAAACTGTTTTTT